These T cell receptor beta chains were read from a single sample in a study of blood T cell repertoires in COVID-19. The method was immunoSEQ multiplex PCR; TCRdb's version includes in-frame clones alone and lacks a portion of them. This sample has approximately 330,000 clones, with around 87% found just once. The sample comprised peripheral blood. These receptors originate from a woman aged 40 to 50 with COVID-19, enrolled during active disease. Both conserved end residues are part of each CDR3. A D gene is named only where the DNA matches it firmly.

J gene | V gene | D gene | CDR3 DNA | CDR3 protein
TRBJ2-3 | TRBV5-1 | TRBD2 | TGCGCCAGCAGTTTTACCGGGACTAGCGGGGCGGATACGCAGTATTTT | CASSFTGTSGADTQYF
TRBJ2-5 | TRBV5-1 | TRBD2 | TGCGCCAGCAGCTTGGTCGGGAGGAGAGAGACCCAGTACTTC | CASSLVGRRETQYF
TRBJ2-7 | TRBV27 | NA | TGTGCCAGCAGTTTATCGTGGAGGGTAAACGAGCAGTACTTC | CASSLSWRVNEQYF
TRBJ2-3 | TRBV27 | TRBD2 | TGTGCCAGCAGATCCGGGACTAGCGGGAGAAGGGCAGATACGCAGTATTTT | CASRSGTSGRRADTQYF
TRBJ2-1 | TRBV4-1 | TRBD2 | TGCGCCAGCAGCCAAGCCCCTAGCGGGACGACTAGGGATGAGCAGTTCTTC | CASSQAPSGTTRDEQFF
TRBJ1-1 | TRBV11-2 | TRBD1 | TGTGCCAGCAGCTTAGGAGACAGGGGATGGACTGAAGCTTTCTTT | CASSLGDRGWTEAFF
TRBJ1-2 | TRBV18 | TRBD1 | TGTGCCAGCTCACCTCCGGGACAGGACTATGGCTACACCTTC | CASSPPGQDYGYTF
TRBJ2-4 | TRBV18 | TRBD2 | TGTGCCAGCTCACCTCCGGGAAGCGGGAGTAGATGGGGCATTCAGTACTTC | CASSPPGSGSRWGIQYF
TRBJ2-3 | TRBV2 | NA | TGTGCCAGCAGTGTTTGGGGGCCGCCAACAGATACGCAGTATTTT | CASSVWGPPTDTQYF
TRBJ1-1 | TRBV5-1 | TRBD1 | TGCGCCAGCAGCTTAAAGACAGGGGGCGTCGCTGAAGCTTTCTTT | CASSLKTGGVAEAFF
TRBJ1-2 | TRBV28 | NA | TGTGCCAGCAGTTTCTCTGACAGAAACTATGGCTACACCTTC | CASSFSDRNYGYTF
TRBJ2-5 | TRBV7-2 | TRBD2 | TGTGCCAGCAGCTTAGCGCGTCGGGAGGGTCGAGAGACCCAGTACTTC | CASSLARREGRETQYF
TRBJ2-2 | TRBV14 | TRBD1 | TGTGCCAGCAGCCTCAGGGGGTCCGGGGAGCTGTTTTTT | CASSLRGSGELFF
TRBJ1-6 | TRBV29-1 | NA | TGCAGCGCCCGATGGGGCCCCTATAATTCACCCCTCCACTTT | CSARWGPYNSPLHF